Shown below are 16 T cell receptor beta chains from a single sample sequenced in a study of blood T cell repertoires in COVID-19. Repertoires were generated with immunoSEQ multiplex PCR, while TCRdb's copy carries only in-frame clones and drops some. The profile shows 250,000 to 350,000 clones, roughly 90% of them singletons. Material: peripheral blood. Source of these receptors: a woman in her 50s who had recovered from COVID-19.

This clone occurred once. The genes are TRBV7-3 and TRBJ2-1; 9 nucleotides line up with TRBD2. Looked up from germline, CDR1 is SGHTA and CDR2 is FQGTGA. After removal of 2 bases from V and 3 bases from J, the junction contained 5 bases not matched to a gene. The CDR3 totals 16 residues. CDR3 amino acids: CASSLYSGGFYNEQFF. DNA for the CDR3: TGTGCCAGCAGCTTATACAGCGGGGGGTTCTACAATGAGCAGTTCTTC.

V gene TRBV4-2 combines with J gene TRBJ1-2; TRBD1 agrees at 7 bases. The CDR3 is made up of 14 amino acids. Germline CDR1 is LGHNA and CDR2 is YNFKEQ. The V gene end was trimmed by 0 bases and the J gene end by 4 bases; junction bases not matched to a gene: 2. CDR3 in DNA: TGTGCCAGCAGCCAAGAAACAGGGGTCTATGGCTACACCTTC. Translation: CASSQETGVYGYTF.

V gene TRBV27 combines with J gene TRBJ1-2; maybe TRBD1 (6 bases). Looked up from germline, CDR1 is MNHEY and CDR2 is SMNVEV (reference sequence). The CDR3 length is 16 residues. Trimming cost V 6 bases and J 7 bases, with 24 bases left between them. CDR3 DNA sequence: TGTGCCAGCAGACTGTTCCCCGGGACACCTTCAGGTGGCTACACCTTC. Translating it yields CASRLFPGTPSGGYTF.

The CDR3 region is CASSFGPSGAGNTIYF. The CDR3 DNA reads TGCGCCAGCAGCTTTGGGCCTAGCGGTGCTGGAAACACCATATATTTT. The chain recombines TRBV5-1 with TRBJ1-3, with D unresolved. CDR1 is SGHRS and CDR2 is YFSETQ in the germline V gene. The CDR3 totals 16 residues. V shed 2 bases and J shed 2 bases, with 14 bases lying between them.

The chain is built from TRBV5-5 and TRBJ1-1; D call uncertain. V gave up 2 bases and J gave up 0 bases, with 14 bases separating them. CDR1 SGHKS and CDR2 YYEKEE come from the germline V gene (reference sequence). The CDR3 totals 16 residues. The CDR3 protein is CASSFSGGVMNTEAFF. The CDR3 coding sequence is TGTGCCAGCAGCTTTTCAGGAGGAGTTATGAACACTGAAGCTTTCTTT.

This clone has just one count. CDR3: CASSLVSGGALDTQYF. Here the CDR3 DNA reads TGCGCCAGCAGCTTGGTTAGCGGGGGGGCCTTAGATACGCAGTATTTT. The chain links TRBV5-1 to TRBJ2-3, with 11 nucleotides matching TRBD2. The ends lost 0 bases at V and 5 bases at J; junction bases unmatched: 5. The CDR3 is 16 residues long. Looked up from germline, CDR1 is SGHRS and CDR2 is YFSETQ.

The chain has TRBV5-5 and TRBJ2-7; 8 bases line up with TRBD1. V shed 2 bases and J 5 bases; nucleotides not matched to a gene: 12. The CDR3 extends over 16 amino acids. The germline V gene has CDR1 SGHKS and CDR2 YYEKEE (reference sequence). This CDR3 is CASSLIPGQATDEQYF. The CDR3 DNA follows: TGTGCCAGCAGCTTAATCCCGGGACAGGCGACGGACGAGCAGTACTTC.

The V and J genes are TRBV7-2 and TRBJ2-7, with 13 bases aligning to TRBD2. Trimming removed 4 bases from V and 4 bases from J; junction bases left unmatched: 10. Germline loops: CDR1 SGHTA, CDR2 FQGNSA. This CDR3 has 17 residues. The CDR3, as DNA: TGTGCCAGCAGCTCCCGATATCGGACTAGCGGGAGTTACGAGCAGTACTTC. Translation: CASSSRYRTSGSYEQYF.

The chain has TRBV5-1 and TRBJ2-4; 13 nucleotides align to TRBD2. Unmatched junction bases numbered 14, after V lost 3 bases and J lost 2 bases. The CDR3 covers 20 residues. CDR1 and CDR2 from the germline V gene are SGHRS and YFSETQ. For the CDR3, the DNA is TGCGCCAGCAGCTCCCGCCCGGGACTAGCGGGGAGTGGGACCAAAAACATTCAGTACTTC. Its translation is CASSSRPGLAGSGTKNIQYF.

This clone appeared a single time. The chain employs TRBV9 and TRBJ2-1; 9 nucleotides agree with TRBD1. The CDR3 extends over 16 amino acids. V lost 4 bases and J lost 8; bases outside the gene matches: 13. Germline CDR1 SGDLS, CDR2 YYNGEE. CDR3 DNA: TGTGCCAGCAGCTTATACGGGACAGGGAGGTCTGATGAGCAGTTCTTC. The encoded protein is CASSLYGTGRSDEQFF.

This clone counts as medium-sized. The chain uses TRBV18 and TRBJ1-2; perhaps TRBD1 as D (5 bases). Trimming removed 3 bases at V and 4 bases at J, with 15 bases between. The germline CDR1 and CDR2 sequences are KGHSH and LQKENI. This CDR3 contains 15 residues. The CDR3 spells CASSPVRGGGYGYTF. The CDR3 nucleotides read TGTGCCAGCTCACCGGTTCGGGGGGGAGGCTATGGCTACACCTTC.

This clone came up once. The chain couples TRBV18 to TRBJ1-5, with a tentative D call TRBD1 (5 bases). Germline V gene sequence: CDR1 KGHSH, CDR2 LQKENI. Trimming removed 3 bases from V and 4 bases from J, with 7 bases in between. This CDR3 comprises 13 residues. In DNA form, the CDR3 reads TGTGCCAGCTCACCGACAGAGAATCAGCCCCAGCATTTT. Translated: CASSPTENQPQHF. The complete variable domain, with remaining parts taken from reference TRBV18 and TRBJ1-5, reads NAGVMQNPRHLVRRRGQEARLRCSPMKGHSHVYWYRQLPEEGLKFMVYLQKENIIDESGMPKERFSAEFPKEGPSILRIQQVVRGDSAAYFCASSPTENQPQHFGDGTRLSIL.

CDR3 nucleotide sequence: TGCGCCAGCAGCTTGACAGGGATAGAGAGTGAAAAACTGTTTTTT. This gives the protein CASSLTGIESEKLFF. V gene TRBV5-1 combines with J gene TRBJ1-4; tentatively, D is TRBD1 (6 bases). Trimming stripped 1 base from V and 7 bases from J, with 14 bases between. Germline loops: CDR1 SGHRS, CDR2 YFSETQ. The CDR3 is 15 residues long.

The rearrangement uses TRBV5-6 and TRBJ1-1, with 9 nucleotides matching TRBD1. The CDR3 runs 14 residues. CDR1 and CDR2 (germline): SGHDT, YYEEEE. The J segment lost 1 base and the V segment lost 3 bases, leaving 1 base of the junction unmatched. Written as DNA, the CDR3 is TGTGCCAGCAGCTGGGACAGGGCGAACACTGAAGCTTTCTTT. Encoded protein: CASSWDRANTEAFF.

J is TRBJ2-3 and V is TRBV30, with unresolved D. There are 16 residues in the CDR3. Germline V lookup: CDR1 GTSNPN, CDR2 SVGIG (reference sequence). The V and J ends lost 2 bases and 0 bases respectively, with 15 bases between them. The CDR3 coding sequence is TGTGCCTGGAGTAACTACTTCAGACCTAGCACAGATACGCAGTATTTT. Protein product: CAWSNYFRPSTDTQYF.

V gene TRBV28 combines with J gene TRBJ2-3, with 10 bases lining up with TRBD2. J was trimmed by 4 bases and V by 4 bases; bases with no gene match: 14. CDR1 is MDHEN, CDR2 SYDVKM, per germline. The CDR3 has 18 residues. The CDR3 bases are TGTGCCAGCAGTTCTACCCTTTGGCTAGCGGGAGTACCAGATACGCAGTATTTT. It specifies CASSSTLWLAGVPDTQYF.